Each of the 9 T cell receptor beta chains below was sequenced from the same sample in a study of T cell responses to AZD1222 COVID-19 vaccine (TCRdb year 2021). The meaning of the sample's time point label: baseline before first vaccination. Library creation used the immunoSEQ multiplex PCR assay. TCRdb carries this immuneACCESS record with in-frame sequences only. Its versions omit some clonotypes, under half of them owing to an unresolved V gene in the studies checked, with the rest unexplained. This sample has around 80,000 clones in its table, and more than 70% of those were observed once. The top ten clones comprise approximately 10% of the sample. The sequencing here drew on peripheral blood, taken on day 0 of AZD1222 vaccination. The receptors stem from an adult in good health.

This clone was observed a few times. V usage is TRBV18 and J usage is TRBJ1-2; a possible D gene is TRBD1 (5 bases). Trimming took 6 bases from V and 7 from J, leaving 15 bases between them. Germline V gene data show CDR1 as KGHSH and CDR2 as LQKENI. The CDR3 is made up of 13 amino acids. The CDR3 nucleotides read TGTGCCAGCTCCCCGGCAGGGTCCGGTGGCTACACCTTC. This gives the protein CASSPAGSGGYTF.

Notes on this clone: Other DNA sequences in the sample encode the same CDR3. The V gene is TRBV3-1 (or the pseudogene TRBV3-2), the J gene TRBJ2-1; the D is unclear. The CDR3 is made up of 13 amino acids. Between the trimmed V and J ends, which lost 0 bases and 4 bases, there was a span of 4 bases. Per the germline V gene, CDR1 is LGHDT and CDR2 is YNNKEL (reference sequence). The CDR3 DNA follows: TGTGCCAGCAGCCAAGATCGGTACAATGAGCAGTTCTTC. Amino acid sequence: CASSQDRYNEQFF.

The V call is TRBV7-6, the J call TRBJ2-1, with D possibly being TRBD2 (5 bases). V was shortened by 5 bases and J by 7 bases, with 15 bases between the two germline ends. The CDR3 runs to 14 residues. Germline CDR1 and CDR2: SGHVS and FNYEAQ. CDR3 in DNA: TGTGCCAGCAGCCAGCCAGGACGGACTAATGAGCAGTTCTTC. It codes for CASSQPGRTNEQFF. Complete variable domain (other parts from reference TRBV7-6 and TRBJ2-1): GAGVSQSPRYKVTKRGQDVALRCDPISGHVSLYWYRQALGQGPEFLTYFNYEAQQDKSGLPNDRFSAERPEGSISTLTIQRTEQRDSAMYRCASSQPGRTNEQFFGPGTRLTVL.

In nucleotides, the CDR3 is TGTGCCAGCAGTGAATATAAGGGGCTAGAGACCCAGTACTTC. It translates to CASSEYKGLETQYF. The chain is built from TRBV25-1 and TRBJ2-5; maybe TRBD1 (5 bases). V dropped 0 bases and J dropped 4 bases, with 9 bases sitting between them. Germline-derived CDR1 and CDR2 are MGHDK and SYGVNS. This CDR3 is 14 amino acids long.

The chain joins TRBV3-1 (or the pseudogene TRBV3-2) to TRBJ2-7; 8 nucleotides agree with TRBD2. With 0 bases clipped from V and 3 bases from J, the junction kept 16 bases outside the gene matches. Germline V gene data show CDR1 as LGHDT and CDR2 as YNNKEL (reference sequence). The CDR3 contains 19 residues. The CDR3: CASSQDGGGPGGPIYEQYF. CDR3 nucleotide sequence: TGTGCCAGCAGCCAAGATGGCGGTGGCCCGGGAGGGCCAATCTACGAGCAGTACTTC.

The chain links TRBV10-1 to TRBJ2-3; D gene uncertain. CDR1 and CDR2 (germline): WNHNN, SYGVQD (reference sequence). V lost 3 bases to trimming and J lost 1 base, with 8 bases between them. There are 14 residues in the CDR3. This chain's CDR3 is CASSDGSRTDTQYF. As DNA, the CDR3 is TGCGCCAGCAGTGATGGGTCCCGCACAGATACGCAGTATTTT.

The chain recombines TRBV19 with TRBJ1-1; the match to TRBD1 covers 7 bases. J lost 2 bases, V lost 6 bases, and 6 bases had no gene match. Per germline, CDR1 LNHDA and CDR2 SQIVND (reference sequence). The CDR3 loop spans 14 amino acids. As DNA, the CDR3 is TGTGCCAGTAGGCTATGGGACAGCAACACTGAAGCTTTCTTT. Translating it yields CASRLWDSNTEAFF.

The chain is built from TRBV28 and TRBJ1-5; the match to TRBD1 covers 8 bases. The germline gives CDR1 MDHEN, CDR2 SYDVKM. V dropped 6 bases and J dropped 3; count of bases not matched to a gene: 10. The CDR3 sequence is 16 residues long. CDR3 bases: TGTGCCAGCAGCCCTGGACAGGGTAGGGCCAATCAGCCCCAGCATTTT. Encoded protein: CASSPGQGRANQPQHF.

The V gene is TRBV5-6, the J gene TRBJ1-1; D remains ambiguous. V was clipped by 0 bases and J by 1 base, with 10 bases between them. This CDR3 region has 15 residues. Germline V gene data show CDR1 as SGHDT and CDR2 as YYEEEE. The CDR3 DNA reads as TGTGCCAGCAGCTTGGGTGGAGGGCAGAACACTGAAGCTTTCTTT. It specifies CASSLGGGQNTEAFF. Combining the CDR3 with reference TRBV5-6 and TRBJ1-1 gives the whole variable domain DAGVTQSPTHLIKTRGQQVTLRCSPKSGHDTVSWYQQALGQGPQFIFQYYEEEERQRGNFPDRFSGHQFPNYSSELNVNALLLGDSALYLCASSLGGGQNTEAFFGQGTRLTVV.